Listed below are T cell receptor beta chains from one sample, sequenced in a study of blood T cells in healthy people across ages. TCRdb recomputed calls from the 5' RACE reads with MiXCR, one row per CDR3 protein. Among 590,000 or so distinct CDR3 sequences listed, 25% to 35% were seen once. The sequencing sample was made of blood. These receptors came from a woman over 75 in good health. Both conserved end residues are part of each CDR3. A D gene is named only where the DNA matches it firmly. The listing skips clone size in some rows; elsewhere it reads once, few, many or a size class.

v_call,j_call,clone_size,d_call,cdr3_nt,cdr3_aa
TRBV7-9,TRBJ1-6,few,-,TGTGCCAGCAGCCGGCCCCGGGATGGGTCACCCCTCCACTTT,CASSRPRDGSPLHF
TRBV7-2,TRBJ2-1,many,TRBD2,TGTGCCAGCAGCACAGTCACAGCGGGGGGAGGAAATGAGCAGTTCTTC,CASSTVTAGGGNEQFF
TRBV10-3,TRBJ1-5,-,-,TGTGCCATCAGTCAGACAGGTCCAAGCAATCAGCCCCAGCATTTT,CAISQTGPSNQPQHF
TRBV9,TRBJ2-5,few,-,TGTGCCAGCAGCGTAGACCAGACGTACCAAGAGACCCAGTACTTC,CASSVDQTYQETQYF
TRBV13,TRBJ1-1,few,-,TGTGCCGCCTCGTGGAGGGGGGACACTGAAGCTTTCTTT,CAASWRGDTEAFF
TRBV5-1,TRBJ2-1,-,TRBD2,TGCGCCAGCGCTAGCGGGGGGTCCTACAATGAGCAGTTCTTC,CASASGGSYNEQFF
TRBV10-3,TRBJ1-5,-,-,TGTGCCACCAGTGAGTCGGGAGGGTTACGCAATCAGCCCCAGCATTTT,CATSESGGLRNQPQHF
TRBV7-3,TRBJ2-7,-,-,TGTGCCAGCAGCCCAGGGGGGACGGTTAGCTCCTACGAGCAGTACTTC,CASSPGGTVSSYEQYF
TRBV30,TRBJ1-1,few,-,TGTGCCTGGAGTGTACCCCTTGGACAGCCTGAAGCTTTCTTT,CAWSVPLGQPEAFF
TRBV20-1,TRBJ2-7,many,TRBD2,TGCAGTGCTAGAGACCCCTCGAGCGGGGGGGGCGTTTACGAGCAGTACTTC,CSARDPSSGGGVYEQYF
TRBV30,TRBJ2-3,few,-,TGTGCCTGGAGTCGTGGGGACTCTCGATTCTGGGATACGCAGTATTTT,CAWSRGDSRFWDTQYF
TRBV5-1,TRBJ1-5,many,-,TGCGCCAGCAGCTTGGACGGGGCACACAATCAGCCCCAGCATTTT,CASSLDGAHNQPQHF
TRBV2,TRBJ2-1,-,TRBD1,TGTGCCAGCGGGGACAGGGACTACAATGAGCAGTTCTTC,CASGDRDYNEQFF
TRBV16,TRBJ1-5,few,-,TGTGCCAGCAGCCAATCCAGGGGCAATCAGCCCCAGCATTTT,CASSQSRGNQPQHF
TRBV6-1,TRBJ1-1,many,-,TGTGCCGTCAAGAGGGTATGGGACACTGAAGCTTTCTTT,CAVKRVWDTEAFF
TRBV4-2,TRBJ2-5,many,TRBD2,TGTGCCAGCAGCCAAGGAGGGACTAGCGGGGGGGTGGGGCAAGAGACCCAGTACTTC,CASSQGGTSGGVGQETQYF
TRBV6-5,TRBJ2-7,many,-,TGTGCCAGCAGTCGGTCAAGCGATAGGTACGAGCAGTACTTC,CASSRSSDRYEQYF
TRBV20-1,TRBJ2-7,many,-,TGCAGTGCTACAGAACAGGAGTTCTCCTACGAGCAGTACTTC,CSATEQEFSYEQYF
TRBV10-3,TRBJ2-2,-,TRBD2,TGTGCCACCGGGACTAGCGGGGGGGCGACCGGGGAGCTGTTTTTT,CATGTSGGATGELFF
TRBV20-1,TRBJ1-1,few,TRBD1,TGCAGTGCTAGCGAGACAGGGGGAGACACTGAAGCTTTCTTT,CSASETGGDTEAFF
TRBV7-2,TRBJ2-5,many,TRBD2,TGTGCCAGCAGCTTATTTCCAACTAGCGGGGGGAGTAGAGGAGAGACCCAGTACTTC,CASSLFPTSGGSRGETQYF
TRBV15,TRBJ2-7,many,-,TGTGCCACCAGCAGAGATTTGACAGGCCGCGAGCAGTACTTC,CATSRDLTGREQYF
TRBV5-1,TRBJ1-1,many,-,TGCGCCAGCAGCTCCCGGGACGCATACACTGAAGCTTTCTTT,CASSSRDAYTEAFF
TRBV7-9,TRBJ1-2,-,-,TGTGCCAGCAGCTTAAGCCAGGGAGGCTTGGGAGGCTACACCTTC,CASSLSQGGLGGYTF
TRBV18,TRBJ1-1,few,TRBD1,TGTGCCAGCTCGGACAGGGTAGGAGACACTGAAGCTTTCTTT,CASSDRVGDTEAFF
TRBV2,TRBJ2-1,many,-,TGTGCCAGCAGCTCCTCGGGTAGGGATGAGCAGTTCTTC,CASSSSGRDEQFF
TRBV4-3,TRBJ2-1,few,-,TGCGCCAGCAGCCAAGATTCAACTAATGAGCAGTTCTTC,CASSQDSTNEQFF
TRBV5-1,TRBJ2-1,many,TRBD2,TGCGCCAGCAGCGCGACTAGCGGGGGGACACAGTTCTTC,CASSATSGGTQFF
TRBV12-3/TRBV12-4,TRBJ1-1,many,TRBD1,TGTGCCAGCAGTTCACGGACAGGGGGCTTTTTTACTGAAGCTTTCTTT,CASSSRTGGFFTEAFF
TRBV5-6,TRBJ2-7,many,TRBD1,TGTGCCAGCCTAGATTACCACAGGGGGAAAATATACGAGCAGTACTTC,CASLDYHRGKIYEQYF
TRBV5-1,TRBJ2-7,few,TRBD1,TGCGCCAGCAGTCCACACTTCGGGACAGTCGGCTACGAGCAGTACTTC,CASSPHFGTVGYEQYF
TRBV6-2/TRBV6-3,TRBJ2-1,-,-,TGTGCCAGCAGTTACTCGATAGGTCCTAGGGGCATCCGGGAGCAGTTCTTC,CASSYSIGPRGIREQFF
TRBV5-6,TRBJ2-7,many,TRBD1,TGTGCCAGCAGCGGGGCCGGGACAGGGTCCTACGAGCAGTACTTC,CASSGAGTGSYEQYF
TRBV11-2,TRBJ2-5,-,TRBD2,TGTGCCAGCAGTAAAGGACTAGCGGGGGGGGAGACCCAGTACTTC,CASSKGLAGGETQYF
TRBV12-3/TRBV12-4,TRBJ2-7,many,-,TGTGCCAGCAGTTTACCCATGGGTGAATACAATGAGCAGTACTTC,CASSLPMGEYNEQYF
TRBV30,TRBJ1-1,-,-,TGTGCCTGGAGTGTAGGGCGCAGAGCTTTCTTT,CAWSVGRRAFF
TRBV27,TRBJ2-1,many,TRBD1,TGTGCCAGCAGTTTATTCAGGGGGCATGAGCAGTTCTTC,CASSLFRGHEQFF
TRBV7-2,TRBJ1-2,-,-,TGTGCCAGCAGCCCTCCTACTGAGGGCACAAGGGGCTACACCTTC,CASSPPTEGTRGYTF
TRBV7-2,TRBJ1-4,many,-,TGTGCCAGCAGCTCTCGGTGGGGTGAAAAACTGTTTTTT,CASSSRWGEKLFF
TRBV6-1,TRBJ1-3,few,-,TGTGCCAGCAGAAGATTCGGGGATAGCTCTGGAAACACCATATATTTT,CASRRFGDSSGNTIYF
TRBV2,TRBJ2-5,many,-,TGTGCCAGCAGCCGGTCTCAAGAGACCCAGTACTTC,CASSRSQETQYF
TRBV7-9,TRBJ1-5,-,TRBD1,TGTGCCAGCAGCCCGGGGACAGCGGTCGATAGCAATCAGCCCCAGCATTTT,CASSPGTAVDSNQPQHF
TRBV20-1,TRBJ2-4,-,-,TGCAGTGCTAGAGTTCCCGGGCCAGGAGGCATTCAGTACTTC,CSARVPGPGGIQYF
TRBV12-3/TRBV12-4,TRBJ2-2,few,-,TGTGCCAGCAGGCGAGACAGGAACACCGGGGAGCTGTTTTTT,CASRRDRNTGELFF
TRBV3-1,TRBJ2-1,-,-,TGTGCCAGCAGCCAAGGGGCTACTCCCCAGGAGACCCAGTTCTTC,CASSQGATPQETQFF
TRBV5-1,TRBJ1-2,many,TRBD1,TGCGCCAGCAGCTTTAGGACAGGGGTCTATGGCTACACCTTC,CASSFRTGVYGYTF
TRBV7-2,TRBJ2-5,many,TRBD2,TGTGCCAGCAGCCCCCCCCCCGGGAGGGAGACCCAGTACTTC,CASSPPPGRETQYF
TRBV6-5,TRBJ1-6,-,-,TGTGCCAGCAGTAGGGGGGAGGGCGTACCCCTCCACTTT,CASSRGEGVPLHF
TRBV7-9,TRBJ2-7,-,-,TGTGCCAGCAGTCGATGGGGGGACGAGCAGTACTTC,CASSRWGDEQYF
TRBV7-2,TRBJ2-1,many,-,TGTGCCAGCAGCTACCGGGACGGAATTCTCAATGAGCAGTTCTTC,CASSYRDGILNEQFF
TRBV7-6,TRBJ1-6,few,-,TGTGCCAGCAGCTTATCCCCCCGGGATTCACCCCTCCACTTT,CASSLSPRDSPLHF
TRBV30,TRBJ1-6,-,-,TGTGCCTGGAGTGTTGGGGGTGATAATTCACCCCTCCACTTT,CAWSVGGDNSPLHF
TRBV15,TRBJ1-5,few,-,TGTGCCACCAGCAGAGATGCCTTCGAGCCCCAGCATTTT,CATSRDAFEPQHF
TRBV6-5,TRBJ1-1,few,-,TGTGCCAGCAGGACGGGGGGGAATTCTGAAGCTTTCTTT,CASRTGGNSEAFF
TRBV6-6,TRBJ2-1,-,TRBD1,TGTGTCAGCAAAGGGACAGGGATCTACAGTGAGCAGTTCTTC,CVSKGTGIYSEQFF
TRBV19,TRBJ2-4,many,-,TGTGCCAGTAGTATAGATACCGTCCCGGGAAACATTCAGTACTTC,CASSIDTVPGNIQYF
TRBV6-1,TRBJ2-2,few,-,TGTGCCACCCGCCCCCAACAGGGAGCGAACACCGGGGAGCTGTTTTTT,CATRPQQGANTGELFF
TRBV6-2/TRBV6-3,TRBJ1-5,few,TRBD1,TGTGCCAGCAAGGGACAGCCTCACAATCAGCCCCAGCATTTT,CASKGQPHNQPQHF
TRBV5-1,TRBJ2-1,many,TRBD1,TGCGCCAGCAGCTTTGGGACAGCCTACAATGAGCAGTTCTTC,CASSFGTAYNEQFF
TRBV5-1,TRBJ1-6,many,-,TGCGCCAGCAGCACGCTGGGGGACTTAGGTAATTCACCCCTCCACTTT,CASSTLGDLGNSPLHF